The clone carrying this T cell receptor beta chain was observed a few times. Germline-derived CDR1 and CDR2 are SGHRS and YFSETQ. The CDR3 extends over 15 amino acids. Germline trimming cut 4 bases from V and 4 bases from J; bases unmatched to any gene: 7. The data belong to a study of T-cell memory formation after mild COVID-19. Across the whole study: The two donors had largely donor-specific TCR clusters.

TCRdb passed the 5' RACE reads through MiXCR, listing each CDR3 protein once. The data contain hundreds of thousands of distinct CDR3 sequences, roughly 18% of them singletons. The sequence derives from an adult woman who had mild COVID-19 (a few samples of this study predate the infection). Cell type and time point are not known. Material for sequencing was PBMCs or a T cell subset sorted from them (not recorded which). The genes are TRBV5-1 and TRBJ1-2; TRBD1 aligns across 10 bases. CDR3 in amino acids: CASSLRTGGSYGYTF. DNA of the CDR3: TGCGCCAGCAGCCTACGGACAGGGGGTAGCTATGGCTACACCTTC.